This T cell receptor beta chain emerged from a study of T cells in localized non-small cell lung cancer. Germline V gene data show CDR1 as SGHNT and CDR2 as YYREEE (reference sequence). The CDR3 covers 14 residues. V gave up 4 bases and J gave up 0 bases, with 10 bases separating them. TCRdb keeps only in-frame clones here, not all; method: immunoSEQ multiplex PCR. The table lists some 54,000 clones, around 80% of them singletons. General study points: There was higher T cell clonality in uninvolved adjacent lung than in tumor, and it was highest there.

This clone was recorded once. Its antigen is not known. Material: PBMCs, obtained before any cancer treatment. The rearrangement links TRBV5-4 to TRBJ1-2; D perhaps matches TRBD1 (5 bases). This receptor was identified in a woman aged 40 to 75 with stage II lung adenocarcinoma. CDR3 sequence (DNA): TGTGCCAGCAGCCGAGACAGCACTAACTATGGCTACACCTTC. This translates into CASSRDSTNYGYTF.